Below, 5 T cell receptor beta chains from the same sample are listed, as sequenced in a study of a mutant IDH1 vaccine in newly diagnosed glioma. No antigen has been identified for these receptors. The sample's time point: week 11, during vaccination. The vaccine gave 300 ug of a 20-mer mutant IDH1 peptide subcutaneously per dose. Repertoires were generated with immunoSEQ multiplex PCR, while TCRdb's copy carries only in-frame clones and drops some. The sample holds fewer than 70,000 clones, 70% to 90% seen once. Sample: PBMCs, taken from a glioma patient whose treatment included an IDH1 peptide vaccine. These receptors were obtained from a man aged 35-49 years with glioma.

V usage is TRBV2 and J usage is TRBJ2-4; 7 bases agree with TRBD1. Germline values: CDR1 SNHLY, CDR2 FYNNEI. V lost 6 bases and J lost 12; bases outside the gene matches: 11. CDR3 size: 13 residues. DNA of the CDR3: TGTGCCAGCAGGGAGTCGGGGACAGTGGCTCAGTACTTC. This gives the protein CASRESGTVAQYF.

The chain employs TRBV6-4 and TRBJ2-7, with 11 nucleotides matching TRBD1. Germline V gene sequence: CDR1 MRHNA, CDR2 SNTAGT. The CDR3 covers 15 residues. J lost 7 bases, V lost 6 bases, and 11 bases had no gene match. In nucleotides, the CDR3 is TGTGCCAGCAGCGCCGGGACAGGGGGGACTAGGGAGCAGTACGTC. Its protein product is CASSAGTGGTREQYV.

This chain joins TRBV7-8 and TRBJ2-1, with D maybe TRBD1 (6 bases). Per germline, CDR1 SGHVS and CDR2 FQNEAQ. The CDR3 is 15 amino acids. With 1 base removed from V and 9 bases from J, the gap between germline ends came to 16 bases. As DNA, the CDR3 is TGTGCCAGCAGCTTAGTGGGGGCTGAGAAAGGTGAGCAGTTCTTC. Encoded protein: CASSLVGAEKGEQFF. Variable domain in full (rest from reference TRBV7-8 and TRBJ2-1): GAGVSQSPRYKVAKRGQDVALRCDPISGHVSLFWYQQALGQGPEFLTYFQNEAQLDKSGLPSDRFFAERPEGSVSTLKIQRTQQEDSAVYLCASSLVGAEKGEQFFGPGTRLTVL.

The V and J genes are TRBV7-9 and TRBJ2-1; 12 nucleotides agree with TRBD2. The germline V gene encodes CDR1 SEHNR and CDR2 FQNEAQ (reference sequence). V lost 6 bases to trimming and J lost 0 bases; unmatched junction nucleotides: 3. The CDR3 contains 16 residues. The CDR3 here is CASSSTSGSSYNEQFF. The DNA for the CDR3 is TGTGCCAGCAGTTCGACTAGCGGGAGCTCCTACAATGAGCAGTTCTTC. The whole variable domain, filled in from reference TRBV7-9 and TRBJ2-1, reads DTGVSQNPRHKITKRGQNVTFRCDPISEHNRLYWYRQTLGQGPEFLTYFQNEAQLEKSRLLSDRFSAERPKGSFSTLEIQRTEQGDSAMYLCASSSTSGSSYNEQFFGPGTRLTVL.

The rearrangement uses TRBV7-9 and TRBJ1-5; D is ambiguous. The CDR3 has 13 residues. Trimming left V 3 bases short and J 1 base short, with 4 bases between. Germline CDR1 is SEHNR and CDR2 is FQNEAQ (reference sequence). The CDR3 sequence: CASSFDSNQPQHF. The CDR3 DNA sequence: TGTGCCAGCAGCTTCGACAGCAATCAGCCCCAGCATTTT.